These T cell receptor beta chains were read from a single sample in a study of OX40 agonist ivuxolimab in advanced cancers. Assay used: immunoSEQ multiplex PCR; TCRdb lists only in-frame clones, some missing. Of under 100,000 clones in the sample, 84% are singletons; the top ten hold around 0.5%. This sample comprised CD4+ or CD8+ T cells sorted from blood, obtained in a trial of the OX40 agonist ivuxolimab. The receptors shown here come from an adult with an advanced solid tumor such as melanoma, head and neck, liver or kidney cancer. CDR3s include the opening cysteine and the closing phenylalanine or tryptophan. The D gene is left open where the match is weak. Only some rows state a clone size, as once, few, many or a class for expanded clones.

>TRBV19|TRBD1|NA|TRBJ1-4
TGTGCCAGTAGTATTACCCGGACAGGGCCCGGTGAAAAACTGTTTTTT
CASSITRTGPGEKLFF
>TRBV19|NA|NA|TRBJ2-3
TGTGCCAGTAGTCCTTCGTGGGACGGTACGCAGTATTTT
CASSPSWDGTQYF
>TRBV7-2|NA|few|TRBJ2-3
TGTGCCAGCAGCTTAGCGGGAGTTGACGCTACGCAGTATTTT
CASSLAGVDATQYF
>TRBV15|NA|NA|TRBJ2-3
TGTGCCACCAGCAGAGATTGGAGAGATACGCAGTATTTT
CATSRDWRDTQYF
>TRBV7-9|NA|once|TRBJ1-1
TGTGCCAGCAGCCGTATTGGATACACTGAAGCTTTCTTT
CASSRIGYTEAFF
>TRBV9|NA|once|TRBJ1-3
TGTGCCAGCAGCGAGAGGGCAGGTAGCTCTGGAAACACCATATATTTT
CASSERAGSSGNTIYF
>TRBV15|TRBD1|NA|TRBJ1-2
TGTGCCACCAGCAAACCGGACAGGGCCAATGGCTACACCTTC
CATSKPDRANGYTF
>TRBV6-5|NA|NA|TRBJ1-2
TGTGCCAGCAAACGGGGCACTAACTATGGCTACACCTTC
CASKRGTNYGYTF
>TRBV19|NA|NA|TRBJ2-7
TGTGCCAGTAGTCCTACAGGGACTGGATTATACGAGCAGTACTTC
CASSPTGTGLYEQYF
>TRBV6-1|TRBD1|NA|TRBJ1-2
TGTGCCAGCAGTCCGGACAGGGGTGGCTATGGCTACACCTTC
CASSPDRGGYGYTF
>TRBV7-9|NA|few|TRBJ1-1
TGTGCCAGCAGCTTAGCCCTGGACAGATTAGAAGCTTTCTTT
CASSLALDRLEAFF
>TRBV7-9|TRBD1|few|TRBJ1-2
TGTGCCAGCAGCTTCTTGGACAGGGGGGGATACTATGGCTACACCTTC
CASSFLDRGGYYGYTF
>TRBV7-9|NA|NA|TRBJ1-5
TGTGCCAGCAGCTTCGCGGACCAGCCCCAGCATTTT
CASSFADQPQHF
>TRBV7-8|NA|NA|TRBJ2-6
TGTGCCAGCAGCTTTCGGCCCAAAAGTTATTCTGGGGCCAACGTCCTGACTTTC
CASSFRPKSYSGANVLTF
>TRBV5-1|NA|NA|TRBJ2-5
TGCGCCAGCAGCTTGGTGGGGGTACAAGAGACCCAGTACTTC
CASSLVGVQETQYF
>TRBV19|TRBD1|few|TRBJ2-2
TGTGCCAGCATCAGCAGGGGGATTCACACCGGGGAGCTGTTTTTT
CASISRGIHTGELFF
>TRBV10-3|NA|few|TRBJ1-6
TGTGCCATCAGTGAGTCAGGACAGTCGGGTTCACCCCTCCACTTT
CAISESGQSGSPLHF
>TRBV11-2|NA|once|TRBJ1-1
TGTGCCAGCAGCTCCAACAGGAGACCGAACACTGAAGCTTTCTTT
CASSSNRRPNTEAFF
>TRBV30|NA|few|TRBJ1-3
TGTGCCTGCGGACGGACCTCTTCTGGAAACACCATATATTTT
CACGRTSSGNTIYF
>TRBV14|TRBD2|NA|TRBJ2-7
TGTGCCAGCAGCCAAATAGGACTAGCCGCTCACGAGCAGTACTTC
CASSQIGLAAHEQYF
>TRBV5-1|TRBD1|NA|TRBJ2-7
TGCGCCAGCAGCTTGCTCCGACAGGGACACGAGCAGTACTTC
CASSLLRQGHEQYF
>TRBV7-7|TRBD1|NA|TRBJ2-5
TGTGCTAGCAGCCCGACAGGGGTAGCGGAGACCCAGTACTTC
CASSPTGVAETQYF
>TRBV9|TRBD2|NA|TRBJ2-4
TGTGCCAGCAGCCCCTACCCGACCGGGACTAGCGGAAACATTCAGTACTTC
CASSPYPTGTSGNIQYF
>TRBV9|TRBD1|NA|TRBJ1-3
TGTGCCAGCAGCTCTGGTGACAGGGGTGGAAACACCATATATTTT
CASSSGDRGGNTIYF
>TRBV5-1|NA|NA|TRBJ2-7
TGCGCCAGCAGCTTGCTCACACACTCCTACGAGCAGTACTTC
CASSLLTHSYEQYF
>TRBV7-6|NA|NA|TRBJ2-3
TGTGCCAGCAAAAACAGTGGCGATACGCAGTATTTT
CASKNSGDTQYF
>TRBV7-2|NA|NA|TRBJ1-1
TGTGCCAGCAGCTTAGACTACAACACTGAAGCTTTCTTT
CASSLDYNTEAFF
>TRBV7-9|NA|NA|TRBJ1-2
TGTGCCAGCAGCTTAGCCCGACAGAGACAAGTTCATGGCTACACCTTC
CASSLARQRQVHGYTF
>TRBV18|NA|NA|TRBJ2-5
TGTGCCAGCTCACCATTGGAGGCCCAGTACTTC
CASSPLEAQYF
>TRBV5-1|TRBD2|once|TRBJ2-7
TGCGCCAGCAGGGGCGCGGGAGAGCTTGGAGAGCAGTACTTC
CASRGAGELGEQYF
>TRBV28|NA|NA|TRBJ2-7
TGTGCCAGCAGTTTGACAGAAAACTACGAGCAGTACTTC
CASSLTENYEQYF
>TRBV23-1|TRBD1|NA|TRBJ2-2
TGCGCCAGCAGTCAAGGGGGGACGGGGACAGGGGCCGGGGAGCTGTTTTTT
CASSQGGTGTGAGELFF
>TRBV5-1|TRBD1|NA|TRBJ2-1
TGCGCCAGCAGTTTGGACAGGGGATCCGATGAGCAGTTCTTC
CASSLDRGSDEQFF
>TRBV18|NA|many|TRBJ1-1
TGTGCCAGCTCACCGGCCGAGCGGGGGAACACTGAAGCTTTCTTT
CASSPAERGNTEAFF
>TRBV4-2|NA|NA|TRBJ1-1
TGTGCCAGCAGCCAAGATCTAGTGGAGACTGAAGCTTTCTTT
CASSQDLVETEAFF
>TRBV5-1|NA|once|TRBJ2-2
TGCGCCAGCAGCTTGGGCAGGGATGCCGGGGAGCTGTTTTTT
CASSLGRDAGELFF
>TRBV5-8|NA|NA|TRBJ2-5
TGTGCCAGCAGCTTCGGGTCGGGTACCCAAGAGACCCAGTACTTC
CASSFGSGTQETQYF
>TRBV18|NA|NA|TRBJ1-2
TGTGCCAGCTCACCACCCTGGGGAGGAACTGGCGGCTACACCTTC
CASSPPWGGTGGYTF
>TRBV29-1|NA|NA|TRBJ1-1
TGCAGCGTTCGCGGACGGGGCACTGAAGCTTTCTTT
CSVRGRGTEAFF
>TRBV18|TRBD1|NA|TRBJ2-3
TGTGCCAGCTCAACCGACAGGGGACGCACAGATACGCAGTATTTT
CASSTDRGRTDTQYF
>TRBV18|NA|NA|TRBJ1-4
TGTGCCAGCTCACCACGGGCCCCGCGGGATGAAAAACTGTTTTTT
CASSPRAPRDEKLFF
>TRBV7-2|NA|NA|TRBJ1-3
TGTGCCAGCAGCCTGGAACAGGGAAACACCATATATTTT
CASSLEQGNTIYF
>TRBV18|NA|NA|TRBJ2-2
TGTGCCAGCTCACCCATTGGACAAGATAACCCCGGGGAGCTGTTTTTT
CASSPIGQDNPGELFF
>TRBV7-9|NA|once|TRBJ1-2
TGTGCCAGCAGCCGGCCCACTAACTATGGCTACACCTTC
CASSRPTNYGYTF
>TRBV28|TRBD2|NA|TRBJ2-7
TGTGCCAGCAGTTTGGGGAGGGAGCGGATCGAGCAGTACTTC
CASSLGRERIEQYF
>TRBV7-8|TRBD2|NA|TRBJ2-1
TGTGCCAGCAGTAAGCTAGCGGGAGGTAATCGCGGCTACAATGAGCAGTTCTTC
CASSKLAGGNRGYNEQFF
>TRBV7-2|NA|NA|TRBJ2-3
TGTGCCAGCAGCTACCGTGTTAGCGGCGGCGTCGGTTCAGGAGATACGCAGTATTTT
CASSYRVSGGVGSGDTQYF
>TRBV18|NA|NA|TRBJ2-7
TGTGCCAGCTCACCTGGGGCAGCGTCTTCCGAGCAGTACTTC
CASSPGAASSEQYF
>TRBV6-5|NA|NA|TRBJ2-5
TGTGCCAGCAGTTTCCGCGGGCAGGGTGCGACCCAGTACTTC
CASSFRGQGATQYF